These T cell receptor beta chains were read from a single sample in a study of shared clonotypes between healthy human individuals. Using immunoSEQ multiplex PCR, the repertoire was profiled, and TCRdb retains in-frame clones only, with some absent. The data show more than 2,000,000 clones, with 93% seen just once and 0.39% held by the top ten. Sequenced: naive CD4+ T cells from PBMCs. The receptor set was obtained from a young man in good health. Some clones in this sample may be carry-over from other donors' samples. The CDR3 runs from the conserved cysteine through the conserved F or W. A D gene is named only where the DNA matches it firmly. Clone sizes are given selectively: once, few, many, or a class where the clone is expanded.

>TRBV28|TRBJ2-7|.|.
TGTGCCAGCAGTCCCCCACCGAAGGGGGCCTACGAGCAGTACTTC
CASSPPPKGAYEQYF
>TRBV6-1|TRBJ1-5|.|.
TGTGCCAGCAGAGACGACAGATTCCATCAGCCCCAGCATTTT
CASRDDRFHQPQHF
>TRBV9|TRBJ2-4|TRBD2|.
TGTGCCAGCAGCGTAACTAGCGGATACGAAAACATTCAGTACTTC
CASSVTSGYENIQYF
>TRBV30|TRBJ2-7|.|once
TGTGCCTGGGCCACAGGGTCTCCCTACGAGCAGTACTTC
CAWATGSPYEQYF
>TRBV6-6|TRBJ2-3|.|.
TGTGCCAGCAGTTACTCGACGGGGGTAGGGGATACGCAGTATTTT
CASSYSTGVGDTQYF
>TRBV5-1|TRBJ2-3|.|.
TGCGCCAGCAGCCCCGGGACGTCTCCGAGCACAGATACGCAGTATTTT
CASSPGTSPSTDTQYF
>TRBV5-1|TRBJ2-3|TRBD2|.
TGCGCCAGCAGCCTTAGACTAGCGAGCACAGATACGCAGTATTTT
CASSLRLASTDTQYF
>TRBV5-4|TRBJ2-7|TRBD1|.
TGTGCCAGCAGCACAGGACAGGGACCCTACGAGCAGTACTTC
CASSTGQGPYEQYF
>TRBV14|TRBJ2-5|.|.
TGTGCCAGCAGCCTACGGCGGCCTACCGGTGGAGAGACCCAGTACTTC
CASSLRRPTGGETQYF
>TRBV27|TRBJ2-4|.|.
TGTGCCAGCAGTTTAGGTGGACTGTACCCGGTTCAGTACTTC
CASSLGGLYPVQYF
>TRBV9|TRBJ2-7|TRBD1|.
TGTGCCAGCAGCGTAGCACCCACAGGGGTGAGGCACGAGCAGTACTTC
CASSVAPTGVRHEQYF
>TRBV5-4|TRBJ2-2|.|once
TGTGCCAGCAGCCAAGACCTTCACACCGGGGAGCTGTTTTTT
CASSQDLHTGELFF
>TRBV7-6|TRBJ1-5|.|.
TGTGCCAGCAGCTTATCAGAGGGGCAGCCCCAGCATTTT
CASSLSEGQPQHF
>TRBV5-8|TRBJ2-6|TRBD1|once
TGTGCCAGCAGCCCCGGGACAGGGACTGGGGCCAACGTCCTGACTTTC
CASSPGTGTGANVLTF
>TRBV5-1|TRBJ2-3|TRBD2|.
TGCGCCAGCAGCGCGGGGACTAGCGGGCCAACCGATACGCAGTATTTT
CASSAGTSGPTDTQYF
>TRBV7-9|TRBJ2-5|.|.
TGTGCCAGCAGCTTCCCTCCCTCAGAGACCCAGTACTTC
CASSFPPSETQYF
>TRBV5-1|TRBJ1-1|.|.
TGCGCCAGCAGCATACAGGGAGACACTGAAGCTTTCTTT
CASSIQGDTEAFF
>TRBV5-5|TRBJ1-1|TRBD1|.
TGTGCCAGCAGCCCACAGGGGGCAAGAACTGAAGCTTTCTTT
CASSPQGARTEAFF
>TRBV7-2|TRBJ2-1|TRBD2|once
TGTGCCAGCAGCCTCGGGACTAGCGAATTCAATGAGCAGTTCTTC
CASSLGTSEFNEQFF
>TRBV11-2|TRBJ2-3|TRBD2|.
TGTGCCAGCAGCTCCGGACTAGCGGGAGGGTATACGCAGTATTTT
CASSSGLAGGYTQYF
>TRBV6-5|TRBJ2-3|TRBD1|once
TGTGCCAGCAGGAAAAGGACAGGCCACACAGATACGCAGTATTTT
CASRKRTGHTDTQYF
>TRBV28|TRBJ1-2|.|.
TGTGCCAGCAGTTTACCCGCTCAGGGGCGCTATGGCTACACCTTC
CASSLPAQGRYGYTF
>TRBV5-1|TRBJ2-7|TRBD2|.
TGCGCCAGCAGCTTGGGGGCTAGCGGGAGTCCCTACGAGCAGTACTTC
CASSLGASGSPYEQYF
>TRBV4-3|TRBJ2-4|TRBD2|.
TGCGCCAGCAGCCAAGAGATCAGCCGCGGGGGAAACATTCAGTACTTC
CASSQEISRGGNIQYF
>TRBV7-8|TRBJ1-1|.|.
TGTGCCAGCAGCCCGAATGTGGGGTTGGGTACCACTGAAGCTTTCTTT
CASSPNVGLGTTEAFF
>TRBV13|TRBJ1-1|.|once
TGTGCCAGCAGCCCGAGGGACGGCCTCGCTTTCTTT
CASSPRDGLAFF
>TRBV4-1|TRBJ1-1|.|.
TGCGCCAGCAGCCAAGTATGGGGCTGGGGGAAGAACACTGAAGCTTTCTTT
CASSQVWGWGKNTEAFF
>TRBV5-8|TRBJ1-1|TRBD1|.
TGTGCCAGCAGCAGGGGGCGGGTCACTGAAGCTTTCTTT
CASSRGRVTEAFF
>TRBV5-1|TRBJ2-2|TRBD2|.
TGCGCCAGCAGCTTGGATCTAGCGGGAGGGCTAACCGGGGAGCTGTTTTTT
CASSLDLAGGLTGELFF
>TRBV29-1|TRBJ2-7|.|.
TGCAGCGTCGGACAGACGGGCTACGAGCAGTACTTC
CSVGQTGYEQYF
>TRBV11-2|TRBJ2-7|TRBD1|.
TGTGCCAGCAGCCTGACCGACAGGGTTGGGCAGTACTTC
CASSLTDRVGQYF
>TRBV7-2|TRBJ1-3|TRBD1|.
TGTGCCAGCAGCATCGACAGGGGTGGTGGAAACACCATATATTTT
CASSIDRGGGNTIYF
>TRBV7-9|TRBJ2-2|.|.
TGTGCCAGCATCCCCGGGTACACCGGGGAGCTGTTTTTT
CASIPGYTGELFF
>TRBV4-1|TRBJ2-1|.|.
TGCGCCAGCAGCCTACTAGGGTCTCGTTGGAGAGAGCAGTTCTTC
CASSLLGSRWREQFF
>TRBV28|TRBJ2-7|TRBD2|once
TGTGCCAGCAGTTTGCCCGGGACTAGCGGGCCAACCTACGAGCAGTACTTC
CASSLPGTSGPTYEQYF
>TRBV19|TRBJ1-2|.|.
TGTGCCAGCAGAGGAGGGGCGGCGATTTATGGCTACACCTTC
CASRGGAAIYGYTF
>TRBV27|TRBJ1-1|.|.
TGTGCCAGCAGTCGCCGGGGCCCGAACACTGAAGCTTTCTTT
CASSRRGPNTEAFF
>TRBV7-9|TRBJ2-5|TRBD1|.
TGTGCCAGCAGCACCAGGGGGTCCCTCCAAGAGACCCAGTACTTC
CASSTRGSLQETQYF
>TRBV7-3|TRBJ2-7|TRBD2|.
TGTGCCAGCAGCTTACTAGCGGGCAACTCCTACGAGCAGTACTTC
CASSLLAGNSYEQYF
>TRBV18|TRBJ1-2|.|.
TGTGCCAGCTCATCCTCACAGGAGTACTATGGCTACACCTTC
CASSSSQEYYGYTF
>TRBV2|TRBJ1-1|.|.
TGTGCCACCTCGGTGAACACTGAAGCTTTCTTT
CATSVNTEAFF
>TRBV25-1|TRBJ1-4|TRBD1|.
TGTGCCAGCAGTGAATCAGGGGGGCCTCATGAAAAACTGTTTTTT
CASSESGGPHEKLFF
>TRBV7-9|TRBJ2-2|.|.
TGTGCCAGCAGCTCTAACCGGCATTCCACGAACACCGGGGAGCTGTTTTTT
CASSSNRHSTNTGELFF
>TRBV18|TRBJ1-5|TRBD1|.
TGTGCCAGCTCATTCGGGACAGGGGATCAGCCCCAGCATTTT
CASSFGTGDQPQHF
>TRBV6-1|TRBJ1-5|.|.
TGTGCCAGCAGTGCCCTAACAGGGAATCAGCCCCAGCATTTT
CASSALTGNQPQHF
>TRBV4-3|TRBJ2-7|.|.
TGCGCCAGCAGCCAAGGGGTCAAGTGGCGGACTGAACCCTCCTACGAGCAGTACTTC
CASSQGVKWRTEPSYEQYF
>TRBV5-1|TRBJ2-3|TRBD1|.
TGCGCCAGCACTTCGGGGACAGGTACCGCATTCACAGATACGCAGTATTTT
CASTSGTGTAFTDTQYF
>TRBV29-1|TRBJ2-5|TRBD1|.
TGCAGCGCACTCGAGGGGGCAGGAAGACAAGAGACCCAGTACTTC
CSALEGAGRQETQYF